This is a list of T cell receptor beta chains from one sample in a study of CD8 T cells in Susac syndrome. Using its own MiXCR run on the immunoSEQ multiplex PCR reads, TCRdb lists one record per CDR3 protein. Of 240,000 or so distinct CDR3 sequences listed, almost 97% are singletons. The specimen sequenced was CD4+ T cells from PBMCs. The receptors were sampled from a human donor with Susac syndrome. CDR3s include the opening cysteine and the closing phenylalanine or tryptophan. The order of the fields is J gene, V gene, CDR3 protein.

TRBJ2-5,TRBV12-3/TRBV12-4,CAIPRRGETQYF
TRBJ1-2,TRBV28,CASSGGTYGYTF
TRBJ1-1,TRBV20-1,CSAHHGQNTEAFF
TRBJ1-1,TRBV10-3,CAISDRGHQNTEAFF
TRBJ2-5,TRBV4-2,CASSQDRGGREETQYF
TRBJ2-7,TRBV14,CASSHHGSLAEQYF
TRBJ2-1,TRBV7-8,CASSLLPLGGNEQFF
TRBJ1-1,TRBV29-1,CSVGGQNTEAFF
TRBJ2-1,TRBV4-1,CASSQDVPGQTSSYNEQFF
TRBJ1-1,TRBV12-3/TRBV12-4,CASSPGQGNTEAFF
TRBJ2-1,TRBV24-1,CATSDSQVSSSYNEQFF
TRBJ2-1,TRBV3-1,CASSQVEGEQFF
TRBJ2-7,TRBV9,CASSPRTSGNYEQYF
TRBJ2-1,TRBV5-1,CASSLELREQFF
TRBJ1-4,TRBV20-1,CSARDLVNEKLFF
TRBJ1-5,TRBV30,CAWSPGTGMVRPQHF
TRBJ2-3,TRBV27,CASSSQPVLFGDTQYF
TRBJ2-2,TRBV25-1,CASRSPGHQNTGELFF
TRBJ2-1,TRBV2,CASTSGNYNEQFF
TRBJ2-7,TRBV5-1,CASSLDGSTYEQYF
TRBJ2-7,TRBV10-3,CAIRRGQVYEQYF
TRBJ2-5,TRBV3-1,CASSLSGTLRKTQYF
TRBJ2-1,TRBV28,CASSKSTTEFF